The 23 T cell receptor beta chains reported below all come from one sample, sequenced in a study of T cells after posttransplantation cyclophosphamide. Measured with immunoSEQ multiplex PCR; TCRdb has only the in-frame clones, and not every one. This table holds about 52,000 clones, 94% found once. Sequencing was performed on PBMCs. The source of these receptors is a woman under 40 in good health and a related stem cell transplant donor.

The chain employs TRBV7-2 and TRBJ1-5, with 7 bases identical to TRBD1. The germline V gene encodes CDR1 SGHTA and CDR2 FQGNSA. Unmatched junction bases numbered 6, after V lost 3 bases and J lost 7 bases. The CDR3 loop spans 14 amino acids. CDR3 region: CASSFLQGGQPQHF. CDR3 DNA sequence: TGTGCCAGCAGCTTCCTCCAGGGGGGACAGCCCCAGCATTTT.

V gene TRBV29-1 combines with J gene TRBJ2-1; 8 bases fit TRBD1. V shed 7 bases, J shed 3 bases, and the junction held 17 bases outside the gene matches. The CDR3 has 17 residues. Germline CDR1 reads SQVTM; CDR2 reads ANQGSEA. The chain's CDR3 is CSAKAGGAWTRYNEQFF. The CDR3 DNA follows: TGCAGCGCCAAAGCAGGGGGCGCTTGGACTCGCTACAATGAGCAGTTCTTC.

J is TRBJ1-2 and V is TRBV25-1, with D perhaps TRBD1 (6 bases). Trimming removed 6 bases at V and 7 bases at J, with 18 bases between. CDR1 MGHDK and CDR2 SYGVNS come from the germline V gene. The CDR3 sequence is 14 residues long. CDR3 coding DNA: TGTGCCAGCAGGGACACAGGGTGGTCCGCTGGCTACACCTTC. Translating it yields CASRDTGWSAGYTF.

This chain uses TRBV6-5 with TRBJ1-2; 7 nucleotides line up with TRBD1. This CDR3 region has 14 residues. The V segment lost 4 bases and the J segment 3 bases; nucleotides outside the gene matches: 5. Germline-derived CDR1 and CDR2 are MNHEY and SVGAGI. This CDR3 is CASSSAGGDYGYTF. The CDR3 DNA is TGTGCCAGCAGTTCCGCAGGGGGAGACTATGGCTACACCTTC.

Only one count was recorded for this clone. The V and J genes are TRBV11-2 and TRBJ2-2, with a possible D match to TRBD1 (5 bases). The CDR3 contains 16 residues. With 2 bases removed from V and 3 bases from J, the gap between germline ends came to 13 bases. Germline loops: CDR1 SGHAT, CDR2 FQNNGV. The CDR3 spells CASSLRRGRDTGELFF. The CDR3 nucleotides are TGTGCCAGCAGCTTAAGAAGGGGTAGGGACACCGGGGAGCTGTTTTTT.

This chain connects TRBV6-5 to TRBJ1-3; D is perhaps TRBD1 (5 bases). Germline V gene lookup returns CDR1 MNHEY and CDR2 SVGAGI. Between the trimmed V and J ends, which lost 2 bases and 3 bases, there was a span of 8 bases. The CDR3 sequence is 14 residues long. CDR3 amino acids: CASSYGGGGNTIYF. The CDR3 DNA sequence: TGTGCCAGCAGTTACGGGGGAGGTGGAAACACCATATATTTT.

The V gene is TRBV6-1, the J gene TRBJ2-5; the match to TRBD1 covers 10 bases. CDR3 length equals 14 residues. The ends lost 3 bases at V and 3 bases at J; junction bases unmatched: 1. Germline CDR1 is MNHNS and CDR2 is SASEGT. CDR3 sequence: CASSEGQGKETQYF. DNA for the CDR3: TGTGCCAGCAGTGAGGGACAGGGGAAAGAGACCCAGTACTTC.

The chain combines TRBV19 with TRBJ1-4; 8 positions agree with TRBD1. CDR1 and CDR2 from the germline V gene are LNHDA and SQIVND (reference sequence). This CDR3 has 15 amino acids. The trim removed 6 bases at V and 6 bases at J, leaving 9 bases unmatched. The CDR3 is CASSPPDRGDEKLFF. CDR3 nucleotide sequence: TGTGCCAGTAGCCCCCCAGACAGGGGAGATGAAAAACTGTTTTTT.

This clone has just one count. This chain joins TRBV7-9 and TRBJ2-6; D gene ambiguous. V lost 4 bases and J lost 0, with 10 bases in between. Germline V gives CDR1 SEHNR, CDR2 FQNEAQ (reference sequence). CDR3 length: 16 amino acids. The CDR3 reads CASSSGSTSGANVLTF. The CDR3 nucleotides are TGTGCCAGCAGCTCCGGTAGCACCTCTGGGGCCAACGTCCTGACTTTC.

The V call is TRBV19, the J call TRBJ1-5; 9 bases are a match to TRBD1. CDR3 size: 17 residues. The germline CDR1 and CDR2 sequences are LNHDA and SQIVND (reference sequence). The trim removed 8 bases at V and 3 bases at J, leaving 14 bases unmatched. The CDR3 here is CASRTGTGFPYNQPQHF. CDR3 DNA: TGTGCCAGTCGTACCGGGACAGGGTTTCCCTACAATCAGCCCCAGCATTTT.

V and J are TRBV23-1 and TRBJ1-5, with TRBD1 matching over 8 bases. TRBV23-1 qualifies as an ORF whose function is uncertain. The CDR3 totals 17 residues. V was clipped by 6 bases and J by 0 bases; unmatched bases: 10. CDR3: CASRHGQGYRSNQPQHF. The CDR3 nucleotides are TGCGCCAGCAGACACGGACAGGGATATCGTAGCAATCAGCCCCAGCATTTT.

This chain connects TRBV19 to TRBJ1-2; D may be TRBD1 (6 bases). Germline CDR1 is LNHDA and CDR2 is SQIVND (reference sequence). Trimming pared 7 bases from V and 3 bases from J, leaving 15 bases between. This CDR3 comprises 14 residues. CDR3 residues: CASTLGGTDYGYTF. The CDR3, as DNA: TGTGCCAGTACTCTAGGGGGTACCGACTATGGCTACACCTTC.

The chain links TRBV6-5 to TRBJ2-7, with 7 bases aligning to TRBD2. Germline V gives CDR1 MNHEY, CDR2 SVGAGI. The CDR3 contains 14 residues. With 3 bases clipped from V and 1 base from J, the junction kept 3 bases outside the gene matches. The CDR3 here is CASSYAGESYEQYF. The CDR3 nucleotides read TGTGCCAGCAGTTATGCGGGGGAGTCCTACGAGCAGTACTTC.

This clone was seen only once. This chain connects TRBV7-8 to TRBJ2-7; 7 bases map to TRBD1. The junction had 3 bases not matched to a gene; V was cut back by 2 bases and J by 5 bases. The CDR3 length is 13 residues. The germline V gene encodes CDR1 SGHVS and CDR2 FQNEAQ. The CDR3 DNA is TGTGCCAGCAGCTTAAGACAGGGAAACGAGCAGTACTTC. The encoded protein is CASSLRQGNEQYF.

The chain uses TRBV7-3 and TRBJ1-2; 11 nucleotides match TRBD1. Per germline, CDR1 SGHTA and CDR2 FQGTGA. V trimming: 5 bases; J trimming: 8 bases; junction bases outside the gene matches: 7. CDR3 length: 14 residues. The CDR3 sequence is CASSHGQGAGGYTF. The CDR3 DNA is TGTGCCAGCAGCCACGGACAGGGGGCCGGAGGCTACACCTTC. The full variable domain, rest sourced from reference TRBV7-3 and TRBJ1-2, is GAGVSQTPSNKVTEKGKYVELRCDPISGHTALYWYRQSLGQGPEFLIYFQGTGAADDSGLPNDRFFAVRPEGSVSTLKIQRTERGDSAVYLCASSHGQGAGGYTFGSGTRLTVV.

The chain uses TRBV9 and TRBJ2-7; D is perhaps TRBD1 (5 bases). The CDR3 totals 14 residues. The ends were cut back, 0 bases at V and 3 bases at J, with 10 bases in the middle. Germline V CDR1 and CDR2: SGDLS, YYNGEE. This chain's CDR3 is CASSVGPRDYEQYF. For the CDR3, the DNA is TGTGCCAGCAGCGTAGGGCCCAGGGACTACGAGCAGTACTTC. Using reference TRBV9 and TRBJ2-7 for the parts outside the CDR3, the full variable domain is DSGVTQTPKHLITATGQRVTLRCSPRSGDLSVYWYQQSLDQGLQFLIQYYNGEERAKGNILERFSAQQFPDLHSELNLSSLELGDSALYFCASSVGPRDYEQYFGPGTRLTVT.

The chain uses TRBV7-6 and TRBJ1-6, with TRBD1 matching 7 bases. In germline, CDR1 is SGHVS, CDR2 FNYEAQ. Trimming removed 3 bases from V and 7 bases from J; junction bases left unmatched: 6. This CDR3 is built from 15 residues. The CDR3 sequence is CASSLAEGANSPLHF. In DNA, the CDR3 is TGTGCCAGCAGCTTGGCCGAGGGGGCCAATTCACCCCTCCACTTT.

The rearrangement links TRBV2 to TRBJ1-6; tentatively, D is TRBD1 (6 bases). The length of the CDR3 is 20 residues. Per the germline V gene, CDR1 is SNHLY and CDR2 is FYNNEI. The V gene lost 6 bases and the J gene lost 0 bases, with 24 bases spanning the gap. The chain's CDR3 is CASSPLFSLTGSSYNSPLHF. The CDR3 bases are TGTGCCAGCAGCCCTTTATTCTCTCTGACAGGAAGCTCCTATAATTCACCCCTCCACTTT.

CDR3 amino acids: CASSEEGAGANVLTF. DNA of the CDR3: TGTGCCAGCAGTGAAGAAGGGGCTGGGGCCAACGTCCTGACTTTC. The chain employs TRBV2 and TRBJ2-6; tentative D call: TRBD1 (5 bases). The germline V and J ends were trimmed by 1 base and 2 bases, with 6 bases remaining between them. This CDR3 has 15 residues. Germline CDR1 reads SNHLY; CDR2 reads FYNNEI.

This chain links TRBV5-6 with TRBJ2-3; TRBD2 might be the D (5 bases). This CDR3 comprises 15 residues. Germline V gene sequence: CDR1 SGHDT, CDR2 YYEEEE. V was cut by 0 bases and J by 4 bases, with 12 bases left in between. CDR3 bases: TGTGCCAGCAGCTTGGAGGAGGTCTACGCAGATACGCAGTATTTT. Translation: CASSLEEVYADTQYF.

In its sample, this clone was seen once. This chain links TRBV28 with TRBJ1-4, with D possibly matching TRBD1 (6 bases). The CDR3 is made up of 16 amino acids. V lost 5 bases and J 0 bases, leaving 13 bases between the germline ends. The germline V gene has CDR1 MDHEN and CDR2 SYDVKM. The CDR3 nucleotides read TGTGCCAGCAGTCTGTCAGGGGCCGCAACTAATGAAAAACTGTTTTTT. This codes for CASSLSGAATNEKLFF.

As for this clone: A read error is likely here: a far larger clone is one base away. J is TRBJ2-5 and V is TRBV7-2; TRBD2 might be the D (6 bases). Germline V lookup: CDR1 SGHTA, CDR2 FQGNSA. This CDR3 has 14 amino acids. Trimming removed 0 bases from V and 1 base from J, with 6 bases in between. The CDR3 sequence is CASSLASGQETQYF. CDR3 DNA sequence: TGTGCCAGCAGCTTAGCTAGCGGCCAAGAGACCCAGTACTTC.

CDR3 nucleotide sequence: TGTGCCAGCAGTGAAGGGCAGGGGGCTGATGAGCAGTTCTTC. This translates into CASSEGQGADEQFF. The chain combines TRBV6-4 with TRBJ2-1, with 8 bases aligning to TRBD1. V lost 3 bases to trimming and J lost 8 bases; unmatched junction nucleotides: 6. The CDR3 loop spans 14 amino acids. From germline, CDR1 is MRHNA and CDR2 SNTAGT.